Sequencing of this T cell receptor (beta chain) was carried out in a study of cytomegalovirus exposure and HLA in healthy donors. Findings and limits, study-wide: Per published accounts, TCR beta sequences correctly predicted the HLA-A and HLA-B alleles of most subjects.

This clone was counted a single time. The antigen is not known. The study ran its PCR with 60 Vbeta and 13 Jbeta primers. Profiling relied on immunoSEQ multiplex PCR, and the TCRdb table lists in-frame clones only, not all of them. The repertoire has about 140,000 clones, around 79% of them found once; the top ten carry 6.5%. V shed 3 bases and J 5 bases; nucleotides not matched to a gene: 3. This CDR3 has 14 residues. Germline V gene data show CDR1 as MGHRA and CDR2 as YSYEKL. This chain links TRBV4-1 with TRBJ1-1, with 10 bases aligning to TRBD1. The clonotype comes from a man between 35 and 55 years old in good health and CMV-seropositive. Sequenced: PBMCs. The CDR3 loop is CASSQGTGVTEAFF. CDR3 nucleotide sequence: TGCGCCAGCAGCCAGGGGACAGGGGTGACTGAAGCTTTCTTT.